One and the same sample provided the 23 T cell receptor beta chains below, sequenced in a study of blood T cell repertoires in COVID-19. The repertoire was sequenced with immunoSEQ multiplex PCR; TCRdb's copy has only in-frame clones and lacks some. The repertoire includes 53,000 or so clones, roughly 90% of them detected once, and under 3.5% sits in the top ten. The specimen sequenced was peripheral blood. Source of these receptors: a man aged 80 or over with acute or convalescent COVID-19.

The rearrangement links TRBV11-2 to TRBJ2-7, with D possibly matching TRBD2 (5 bases). This CDR3 spans 14 amino acids. CDR1 is SGHAT and CDR2 is FQNNGV in the germline V gene. V dropped 2 bases and J dropped 5 bases, with 13 bases sitting between them. The CDR3 region has the DNA TGTGCCAGCAGCTTAAGTGGTACGGGGAACGAGCAGTACTTC. Residues: CASSLSGTGNEQYF.

This chain uses TRBV30 with TRBJ2-1; 7 bases map to TRBD2. J gave up 4 bases and V 2 bases, and 11 bases lay outside the gene matches. Germline CDR1 GTSNPN, CDR2 SVGIG (reference sequence). The CDR3 extends over 16 amino acids. CDR3 protein: CAWSPGGSGAYNEQFF. CDR3 nucleotides: TGTGCCTGGAGTCCTGGGGGAAGCGGGGCTTACAATGAGCAGTTCTTC.

This clone was recorded only once. The chain recombines TRBV29-1 with TRBJ1-6, with TRBD1 matching over 7 bases. This CDR3 spans 13 amino acids. Trimming removed 6 bases from V and 8 bases from J; junction bases left unmatched: 7. CDR1 is SQVTM and CDR2 is ANQGSEA in the germline V gene. The CDR3 region has the DNA TGCAGCGTCGGGACAGCCAGAGATTCACCCCTCCACTTT. This translates into CSVGTARDSPLHF.

This clone was recorded only once. This chain links TRBV4-3 with TRBJ1-6; 8 positions match TRBD1. With V trimmed by 3 bases and J by 13 bases, 11 bases remained unmatched. The CDR3 extends over 15 amino acids. Germline CDR1 LGHNA, CDR2 YSLEER. In DNA, the CDR3 is TGCGCCAGCAGCCAGGCGGACAGGGCCCGAGGTCCCCTCCACTTT. This gives the protein CASSQADRARGPLHF.

In its sample, this clone was seen a few times. The V gene is TRBV4-1, the J gene TRBJ1-5; weak D call: TRBD1 (5 bases). Trimming removed 5 bases at V and 5 bases at J, with 19 bases between. The CDR3 has 16 residues. Per germline, CDR1 MGHRA and CDR2 YSYEKL. CDR3 nucleotides: TGCGCCAGCAGCTTTCGGCGGGACGTATCTCATCAGCCCCAGCATTTT. Translating it yields CASSFRRDVSHQPQHF.

The chain employs TRBV6-5 and TRBJ2-7, with D perhaps TRBD1 (5 bases). Trimming stripped 6 bases from V and 0 bases from J, with 9 bases between. This CDR3 region has 13 residues. Germline CDR1 is MNHEY and CDR2 is SVGAGI. The CDR3 coding sequence is TGTGCCAGCAGGGTGACAGTCTCCTACGAGCAGTACTTC. Its protein product is CASRVTVSYEQYF.

The chain joins TRBV7-8 to TRBJ1-1; tentative D call: TRBD1 (6 bases). Between the trimmed V and J ends, which lost 5 bases and 4 bases, there was a span of 11 bases. Germline values: CDR1 SGHVS, CDR2 FQNEAQ. The CDR3 covers 13 residues. CDR3 DNA: TGTGCCAGCAGCACAGGGATGGGCACTGAAGCTTTCTTT. Its translation is CASSTGMGTEAFF. Full variable domain (rest looked up from reference TRBV7-8 and TRBJ1-1): GAGVSQSPRYKVAKRGQDVALRCDPISGHVSLFWYQQALGQGPEFLTYFQNEAQLDKSGLPSDRFFAERPEGSVSTLKIQRTQQEDSAVYLCASSTGMGTEAFFGQGTRLTVV.

The V and J genes are TRBV11-1 and TRBJ1-2; tentative D call: TRBD1 (5 bases). CDR3 length: 16 amino acids. Germline V lookup: CDR1 SGHAT, CDR2 FQDESV (reference sequence). The V end was cut by 2 bases, the J end by 1 base, with 14 bases between. The CDR3 nucleotides read TGTGCCAGCAGCTTAAGGCAGGGAAGAGTTAACTATGGCTACACCTTC. Its translation is CASSLRQGRVNYGYTF. Variable domain in full (rest from reference TRBV11-1 and TRBJ1-2): EAEVAQSPRYKITEKSQAVAFWCDPISGHATLYWYRQILGQGPELLVQFQDESVVDDSQLPKDRFSAERLKGVDSTLKIQPAELGDSAMYLCASSLRQGRVNYGYTFGSGTRLTVV.

This chain links TRBV5-1 with TRBJ2-2, with D possibly TRBD1 on 6 matching bases. There are 16 residues in the CDR3. The germline V gene encodes CDR1 SGHRS and CDR2 YFSETQ. V shed 4 bases and J shed 4 bases, with 17 bases lying between them. The CDR3 DNA reads as TGCGCCAGCAGCACCTATACCGGACAGTTCACCGGGGAGCTGTTTTTT. Translated, it gives CASSTYTGQFTGELFF.

The genes are TRBV27 and TRBJ2-1; TRBD2 matches 7 bases. Trimming removed 7 bases from V and 5 bases from J; junction bases left unmatched: 8. The germline V gene has CDR1 MNHEY and CDR2 SMNVEV (reference sequence). The CDR3 runs 14 residues. CDR3 region: CASKEPGTNNEQFF. The CDR3, as DNA: TGTGCCAGCAAGGAGCCCGGGACTAACAATGAGCAGTTCTTC.

V gene TRBV9 combines with J gene TRBJ1-1; D not resolved. This CDR3 contains 15 residues. V was clipped by 2 bases and J by 1 base, with 12 bases between them. CDR1 is SGDLS, CDR2 YYNGEE, per germline. The CDR3, as DNA: TGTGCCAGCAGCGTGGGAGCCCTCCGGAACACTGAAGCTTTCTTT. Protein product: CASSVGALRNTEAFF.

The chain couples TRBV19 to TRBJ1-3; 9 nucleotides line up with TRBD1. Germline V gene data show CDR1 as LNHDA and CDR2 as SQIVND (reference sequence). V lost 10 bases to trimming and J lost 0 bases; unmatched junction nucleotides: 16. The CDR3 spans 18 residues. The CDR3 coding sequence is TGTGCCACCAAAGATGTGGGGTTGGGACAGGGCTCTGGAAACACCATATATTTT. This gives the protein CATKDVGLGQGSGNTIYF.

This clone has only a few counts. J is TRBJ2-7 and V is TRBV7-2; no definite D call. CDR3 length equals 15 residues. Germline V gives CDR1 SGHTA, CDR2 FQGNSA. Trimming pared 1 base from V and 3 bases from J, leaving 13 bases between. The CDR3 nucleotides read TGTGCCAGCAGCTTAGGCGCACAGATCTACTACGAGCAGTACTTC. It translates to CASSLGAQIYYEQYF. The full variable domain, with the rest looked up from reference TRBV7-2 and TRBJ2-7, is GAGVSQSPSNKVTEKGKDVELRCDPISGHTALYWYRQSLGQGLEFLIYFQGNSAPDKSGLPSDRFSAERTGGSVSTLTIQRTQQEDSAVYLCASSLGAQIYYEQYFGPGTRLTVT.

The CDR3 is CATHRGETQYF. The CDR3 region has the DNA TGTGCCACCCACCGTGGCGAGACCCAGTACTTC. The chain links TRBV6-6 to TRBJ2-5, with no clear D. Germline V CDR1 and CDR2: MNHNY, SVGAGI (reference sequence). The CDR3 has 11 amino acids. V dropped 10 bases and J dropped 5 bases, with 11 bases sitting between them.

This chain uses TRBV9 with TRBJ1-6, with D tentatively TRBD1 (5 bases). Looked up from germline, CDR1 is SGDLS and CDR2 is YYNGEE. The ends were cut back, 0 bases at V and 9 bases at J, with 10 bases in the middle. The CDR3 consists of 14 residues. CDR3 sequence (DNA): TGTGCCAGCAGCGTAGGGGCAGGGATTTCACCCCTCCACTTT. Amino acids: CASSVGAGISPLHF. The complete variable domain, with remaining parts taken from reference TRBV9 and TRBJ1-6, reads DSGVTQTPKHLITATGQRVTLRCSPRSGDLSVYWYQQSLDQGLQFLIQYYNGEERAKGNILERFSAQQFPDLHSELNLSSLELGDSALYFCASSVGAGISPLHFGNGTRLTVT.

This chain joins TRBV29-1 and TRBJ2-5; 8 bases agree with TRBD1. The CDR3 has 17 residues. J lost 1 base, V lost 4 bases, and 14 bases had no gene match. Germline V CDR1 and CDR2: SQVTM, ANQGSEA. The CDR3 coding sequence is TGCAGCGTTGGGGGGTCAGACAGGGGAAGAATCCAAGAGACCCAGTACTTC. Protein sequence: CSVGGSDRGRIQETQYF.

There are a few counts of this clone. V is TRBV19 and J is TRBJ1-1; the match to TRBD1 covers 7 bases. Germline loops: CDR1 LNHDA, CDR2 SQIVND (reference sequence). CDR3 size: 14 residues. The V segment lost 6 bases and the J segment 1 base; nucleotides outside the gene matches: 5. The CDR3 sequence is CASRSRDRNTEAFF. Here the CDR3 DNA reads TGTGCCAGTAGATCCCGGGACAGGAACACTGAAGCTTTCTTT.

The chain employs TRBV5-1 and TRBJ1-1; D ambiguous. Trimming removed 4 bases at V and 1 base at J, with 17 bases between. The CDR3 spans 16 residues. The germline CDR1 and CDR2 sequences are SGHRS and YFSETQ. Here the CDR3 DNA reads TGCGCCAGCAGCGGCCCCCGGGAGGTATGGAACACTGAAGCTTTCTTT. This translates into CASSGPREVWNTEAFF. The whole variable domain, filled in from reference TRBV5-1 and TRBJ1-1, reads KAGVTQTPRYLIKTRGQQVTLSCSPISGHRSVSWYQQTPGQGLQFLFEYFSETQRNKGNFPGRFSGRQFSNSRSEMNVSTLELGDSALYLCASSGPREVWNTEAFFGQGTRLTVV.

This chain links TRBV10-3 with TRBJ1-1, with a tentative D call TRBD1 (6 bases). Trimming shortened V by 5 bases and J by 2 bases, and 9 bases separated the two germline ends. Germline V gene lookup returns CDR1 ENHRY and CDR2 SYGVKD. The CDR3 covers 13 residues. The CDR3 region has the DNA TGTGCCATCAGTATCAGGGGAAACACTGAAGCTTTCTTT. This encodes CAISIRGNTEAFF.

The chain combines TRBV6-5 with TRBJ2-7, with a possible D match to TRBD1 (6 bases). V gave up 6 bases and J gave up 3 bases, with 12 bases separating them. CDR1 is MNHEY, CDR2 SVGAGI, per germline. The CDR3 totals 13 residues. CDR3 in DNA: TGTGCCAGCAGCAGGGGAGTCAGCTACGAGCAGTACTTC. Its translation is CASSRGVSYEQYF.

This chain uses TRBV24-1 with TRBJ2-5, with TRBD1 matching over 9 bases. This CDR3 has 17 residues. Germline V lookup: CDR1 KGHDR, CDR2 SFDVKD. Unmatched junction bases numbered 12, after V lost 3 bases and J lost 5 bases. The CDR3 is CATSDPSQGAFRETQYF. The CDR3 DNA sequence: TGTGCCACCAGTGATCCATCACAGGGGGCTTTCCGGGAGACCCAGTACTTC.

The chain has TRBV30 and TRBJ1-2, with TRBD1 matching 7 bases. Germline trimming cut 4 bases from V and 2 bases from J; bases unmatched to any gene: 10. Germline V gene data show CDR1 as GTSNPN and CDR2 as SVGIG (reference sequence). The length of the CDR3 is 15 residues. The CDR3 sequence: CAWKLPGQLNYGYTF. DNA for the CDR3: TGTGCCTGGAAGCTACCGGGACAGCTGAACTATGGCTACACCTTC. Together with reference TRBV30 and TRBJ1-2, the CDR3 gives the full variable domain: SQTIHQWPATLVQPVGSPLSLECTVEGTSNPNLYWYRQAAGRGLQLLFYSVGIGQISSEVPQNLSASRPQDRQFILSSKKLLLSDSGFYLCAWKLPGQLNYGYTFGSGTRLTVV.

The V call is TRBV5-8, the J call TRBJ2-2; D may be TRBD2 (6 bases). V was shortened by 2 bases and J by 4 bases, with 9 bases between the two germline ends. The length of the CDR3 is 14 residues. Per the germline V gene, CDR1 is SGHTS and CDR2 is YDEGEE. CDR3 protein: CASSFGTGTGELFF. CDR3 sequence (DNA): TGTGCCAGCAGCTTCGGGACTGGCACCGGGGAGCTGTTTTTT.